The clone carrying this TCR beta chain was recorded a few times. TCRdb recomputed calls from the RT-PCR reads with MiXCR, one row per CDR3 protein. The sample lists roughly 620,000 distinct CDR3 sequences; roughly 12% were seen once. This specimen belongs to a study of response to subunit inactivated influenza vaccine. The V gene end was trimmed by 1 base and the J gene end by 6 bases; junction bases not matched to a gene: 5. Germline assignment: CDR1 SGHTA and CDR2 FQGNSA. The CDR3 consists of 15 residues. These same records also appear under a second study, on T cells expressing NK-cell markers. From that paper: UMIs accompanied the 5'RACE template switching by which TCR beta cDNA was made.

The chain links TRBV7-2 to TRBJ2-1; the match to TRBD2 covers 8 bases. The sequence was obtained from a man in his fifties who received an inactivated influenza vaccine. The input for sequencing was PBMCs from blood, taken on the day of vaccination. CDR3 nucleotide sequence: TGTGCCAGCAGCTTAGTGGCGGGAGGTTTCAATGAGCAGTTCTTC. It encodes CASSLVAGGFNEQFF. Full variable domain (remainder filled in from reference TRBV7-2 and TRBJ2-1): GAGVSQSPSNKVTEKGKDVELRCDPISGHTALYWYRQSLGQGLEFLIYFQGNSAPDKSGLPSDRFSAERTGGSVSTLTIQRTQQEDSAVYLCASSLVAGGFNEQFFGPGTRLTVL.